Listed here are 11 T cell receptor beta chains from one sample, sequenced in a study of molecular identifiers for immune sequencing clone quantification. Each CDR3 protein gets one entry after TCRdb re-called the PCR reads with MiXCR. The table includes 35,000 or so distinct CDR3 sequences, 15% to 20% detected once. Input material: naive CD8+ T cells from blood, with Jurkat cell RNA spiked in. Subset here: FACS-sorted CD8+CD4-CCR7+CD45RA+ naive T cells. Receptors originate from a human donor in good health. Some libraries in this study had Jurkat cell RNA spiked in.

A note on this clonotype: A read error may be the cause here, since a much bigger clone is one base away. V gene TRBV27 combines with J gene TRBJ2-7; D might be TRBD1 (5 bases). There are 11 residues in the CDR3. Germline CDR1 is MNHEY and CDR2 is SMNVEV (reference sequence). Deletions cut 6 bases from V and 2 bases from J, with 5 bases between. CDR3 protein: CASRGPYEQYF. The CDR3 DNA sequence: TGTGCCAGCAGGGGGCCCTACGAGCAGTACTTC.

With respect to this clonotype: This sequence may be a read error, since a much larger clone differs from it by one base. V usage is TRBV27 and J usage is TRBJ1-5; TRBD1 agrees at 12 bases. The germline gives CDR1 MNHEY, CDR2 SMNVEV (reference sequence). The length of the CDR3 is 15 residues. The CDR3 nucleotides are TGTGCCGGCAGTCCCGGGACAGGGGGCGGTCAGCCCCAGCATTTT. This encodes CAGSPGTGGGQPQHF.

This clonotype has at least ten counts. The V call is TRBV12-3 or TRBV12-4, the J call TRBJ2-3; either TRBD1 or TRBD2 may supply D (5 bases each). Deletions cut 6 bases from V and 0 bases from J, with 19 bases between. This CDR3 region has 17 residues. The CDR3, as DNA: TGTGCCAGCAGCCCCCCCCCCGGGACCGCTAGCACAGATACGCAGTATTTT. Protein sequence: CASSPPPGTASTDTQYF.

This clonotype was seen ten or more times. V is TRBV7-9 and J is TRBJ2-5, with 12 nucleotides matching TRBD1. Germline lookup yields CDR1 SEHNR and CDR2 FQNEAQ (reference sequence). Germline trimming cut 5 bases from V and 3 bases from J; bases unmatched to any gene: 7. This CDR3 spans 16 amino acids. CDR3 DNA: TGTGCCAGCAGCCGATCCGGGACAGGGGGCGAAGAGACCCAGTACTTC. Translating gives CASSRSGTGGEETQYF.

The table lists this clonotype with many counts. The V call is TRBV4-1, the J call TRBJ2-1, with unresolved D. With 3 bases removed from V and 4 bases from J, the gap between germline ends came to 7 bases. Germline assignment: CDR1 MGHRA and CDR2 YSYEKL. This CDR3 has 13 amino acids. The CDR3 bases are TGCGCCAGCAGCCAGGGTCTTTACAATGAGCAGTTCTTC. This translates into CASSQGLYNEQFF.

This clonotype was picked up many times. The chain employs TRBV27 and TRBJ2-7, with 10 positions matching TRBD1. The CDR3 covers 13 residues. The J segment lost 5 bases and the V segment lost 5 bases, leaving 3 bases of the junction unmatched. The V gene's germline CDR1 is MNHEY and CDR2 SMNVEV (reference sequence). The chain's CDR3 is CASSLDRGHEQYF. CDR3 nucleotide sequence: TGTGCCAGCAGTCTCGACAGGGGGCACGAGCAGTACTTC.

This clonotype was picked up many times. The genes are TRBV13 and TRBJ1-1; D is ambiguous. CDR3 size: 13 residues. Germline V gene lookup returns CDR1 PRHDT and CDR2 FYEKMQ (reference sequence). V was pared by 5 bases and J by 4 bases, with 11 bases between. Here the CDR3 DNA reads TGTGCCAGCAGCGGCCATGGAAGCACTGAAGCTTTCTTT. Its protein is CASSGHGSTEAFF.

This clonotype appeared many times. The genes are TRBV7-9 and TRBJ2-7; 7 bases map to TRBD2. This CDR3 has 13 residues. The junction had 4 bases not matched to a gene; V was cut back by 6 bases and J by 2 bases. Germline values: CDR1 SEHNR, CDR2 FQNEAQ (reference sequence). The CDR3 nucleotides are TGTGCCAGCAGGGCGGGGGTAACCTACGAGCAGTACTTC. Residues: CASRAGVTYEQYF.

This clonotype was counted at least ten times. The rearrangement joins TRBV14 to TRBJ2-5, with 10 positions matching TRBD1. The germline CDR1 and CDR2 sequences are SGHDN and FVKESK. V gave up 1 base and J gave up 9 bases; unmatched junction bases: 14. The CDR3 length is 17 residues. CDR3 region: CASSQATGTGVDEPQYF. The DNA for the CDR3 is TGTGCCAGCAGCCAAGCTACCGGGACAGGGGTGGACGAGCCCCAGTACTTC.

This clonotype was seen many times. This chain links TRBV11-2 with TRBJ2-3, with no clear D. The CDR3 contains 20 residues. Germline V gives CDR1 SGHAT, CDR2 FQNNGV. V was shortened by 1 base and J by 0 bases, with 23 bases between the two germline ends. The CDR3 nucleotides read TGTGCCAGCAGCTTAGGACCAGGTTCAGAGGAGAGTTCTAGCACAGATACGCAGTATTTT. This gives the protein CASSLGPGSEESSSTDTQYF.

This clonotype was observed a few times. The V gene is TRBV12-3 or TRBV12-4, the J gene TRBJ1-1; a weak D match, TRBD1 (5 bases). The CDR3 is made up of 11 amino acids. The germline V and J ends were trimmed by 6 bases and 11 bases, with 13 bases remaining between them. This chain's CDR3 is CASSPGNGAFF. The CDR3 bases are TGTGCCAGCAGCCCAGGGAATGGGGCTTTCTTT.